This passage covers 21 T cell receptor beta chains from one sample sequenced in a study of blood T cell repertoires in COVID-19. The repertoire was sequenced with immunoSEQ multiplex PCR; TCRdb's copy has only in-frame clones and lacks some. The table lists about 59,000 clones, around 80% of them singletons. The specimen was peripheral blood. All receptors come from a man in his 60s with acute or convalescent COVID-19.

CDR3 amino acids: CASSQEGSRGGLNIQYF. As DNA, the CDR3 is TGCGCCAGCAGCCAAGAGGGCTCGCGGGGGGGTTTAAACATTCAGTACTTC. This sequence joins TRBV4-1 and TRBJ2-4; TRBD2 matches 9 bases. The CDR3 extends over 17 amino acids. Per the germline V gene, CDR1 is MGHRA and CDR2 is YSYEKL. The junction had 9 bases not matched to a gene; V was cut back by 0 bases and J by 6 bases.

The chain couples TRBV21-1 to TRBJ2-6; no DNA check was done on the table's D call, TRBD2. TRBV21-1 is tagged as a pseudogene. This CDR3 is built from 16 residues. CDR3 amino acids: CASSKARSSGANVLTF. The CDR3 DNA reads as TGTGCCAGCAGCAAAGCCCGGTCCTCTGGGGCCAACGTCCTGACTTTC.

This clone appeared a few times. This sequence joins TRBV2 and TRBJ1-6, with 9 positions matching TRBD1. The CDR3 consists of 16 residues. From germline, CDR1 is SNHLY and CDR2 FYNNEI. With 1 base clipped from V and 8 bases from J, the junction kept 6 bases outside the gene matches. The CDR3 nucleotides are TGTGCCAGCAGTGAAGTGCTCCGGGACAGGGATTCACCCCTCCACTTT. As protein: CASSEVLRDRDSPLHF.

The V gene is TRBV7-9, the J gene TRBJ2-7, with TRBD2 as a possible D gene (5 bases). Germline lookup yields CDR1 SEHNR and CDR2 FQNEAQ (reference sequence). CDR3 length equals 14 residues. The V end was cut by 5 bases, the J end by 2 bases, with 13 bases between. In DNA, the CDR3 is TGTGCCAGCAGCCCGGGAAGGGAGACCTACGAGCAGTACTTC. Its protein is CASSPGRETYEQYF.

The chain employs TRBV12-3 or TRBV12-4 and TRBJ2-7; 7 bases align to TRBD2. V was pared by 11 bases and J by 0 bases, with 7 bases of the junction left unmatched. This CDR3 is built from 13 residues. The CDR3 DNA follows: TGTGCCTCCCAGCGGGGCAACTCCTACGAGCAGTACTTC. It codes for CASQRGNSYEQYF.

J is TRBJ1-5 and V is TRBV12-3 or TRBV12-4; no clear D. CDR3 length equals 13 residues. V was trimmed by 3 bases and J by 4 bases, leaving 7 bases between them. The CDR3 spells CASSLRQNQPQHF. DNA of the CDR3: TGTGCCAGCAGTTTGAGGCAGAATCAGCCCCAGCATTTT.

The chain is built from TRBV25-1 and TRBJ1-2; D unresolved. With 6 bases removed from V and 2 bases from J, the gap between germline ends came to 10 bases. Germline V gene lookup returns CDR1 MGHDK and CDR2 SYGVNS. This CDR3 region has 13 residues. CDR3 bases: TGTGCCAGCAGCGAGGGCATGAACTATGGCTACACCTTC. Protein: CASSEGMNYGYTF.

This clone was recorded a few times. The chain carries TRBV7-8 and TRBJ2-7, with TRBD1 matching over 9 bases. V was clipped by 3 bases and J by 6 bases; unmatched bases: 3. This CDR3 has 13 residues. Germline CDR1 is SGHVS and CDR2 is FQNEAQ. CDR3 coding DNA: TGTGCCAGCAGCTTCACAGGGGGCGCCGAGCAGTACTTC. Protein product: CASSFTGGAEQYF.

The chain is built from TRBV3-1 (or the pseudogene TRBV3-2) and TRBJ1-2, with TRBD1 matching 11 bases. V was clipped by 1 base and J by 7 bases; unmatched bases: 5. The CDR3 is 15 residues long. Germline V gives CDR1 LGHDT, CDR2 YNNKEL (reference sequence). In DNA, the CDR3 is TGTGCCAGCAGCCAAGGGACAGGGGGCAGGGGTGGCTACACCTTC. This gives the protein CASSQGTGGRGGYTF.

Written as DNA, the CDR3 is TGCAGCGTTGAAGATCGGGTCGCGTCCGTGAACCTTTTACGGACCCAGTACTTC. Translation gives CSVEDRVASVNLLRTQYF. The genes are TRBV29-1 and TRBJ2-5; D is unclear. The germline V gene encodes CDR1 SQVTM and CDR2 ANQGSEA. The CDR3 runs 18 residues. V was shortened by 0 bases and J by 7 bases, with 27 bases between the two germline ends.

Written as DNA, the CDR3 is TGTGCCAGCAGCCAAGAACTAGCGGGGGGGTTTTACGAGCAGTACTTC. Protein: CASSQELAGGFYEQYF. V and J are TRBV4-2 and TRBJ2-7; 13 bases are a match to TRBD2. The CDR3 spans 16 residues. After removal of 0 bases from V and 4 bases from J, the junction contained 3 bases not matched to a gene. Germline lookup yields CDR1 LGHNA and CDR2 YNFKEQ.

V gene TRBV27 combines with J gene TRBJ2-7; TRBD1 aligns across 10 bases. Looked up from germline, CDR1 is MNHEY and CDR2 is SMNVEV (reference sequence). This CDR3 comprises 15 residues. With 3 bases clipped from V and 2 bases from J, the junction kept 4 bases outside the gene matches. CDR3 amino acids: CASSFRDRGPYEQYF. Here the CDR3 DNA reads TGTGCCAGCAGTTTCCGGGACAGGGGACCCTACGAGCAGTACTTC.

This chain connects TRBV11-2 to TRBJ1-1; 11 bases agree with TRBD1. Unmatched junction bases numbered 14, after V lost 7 bases and J lost 4 bases. There are 17 residues in the CDR3. Germline lookup yields CDR1 SGHAT and CDR2 FQNNGV. CDR3 nucleotides: TGTGCCAGCATCACAGGACAGGGGGCTCGTATTAGCACTGAAGCTTTCTTT. It translates to CASITGQGARISTEAFF.

V usage is TRBV2 and J usage is TRBJ2-3, with 9 bases aligning to TRBD2. Germline lookup yields CDR1 SNHLY and CDR2 FYNNEI. CDR3 length equals 13 residues. The J segment lost 6 bases and the V segment lost 6 bases, leaving 4 bases of the junction unmatched. The CDR3 DNA sequence: TGTGCCAGCAGAGCCGGACTAGCGGATACGCAGTATTTT. Protein sequence: CASRAGLADTQYF.

At least ten counts were recorded for this clone. Other nucleotide sequences from this sample produce the same CDR3. The V call is TRBV27, the J call TRBJ1-6, with TRBD1 matching 7 bases. The germline gives CDR1 MNHEY, CDR2 SMNVEV (reference sequence). The CDR3 is 15 residues long. The V and J ends lost 5 bases and 3 bases, in that order; junction bases with no gene match: 4. CDR3 sequence (DNA): TGTGCCAGCAGTCCCCGGGACAGCTATAATTCACCCCTCCACTTT. Protein: CASSPRDSYNSPLHF.

The chain uses TRBV3-1 (or the pseudogene TRBV3-2) and TRBJ1-2; D is undetermined. CDR3 length equals 14 residues. Per the germline V gene, CDR1 is LGHDT and CDR2 is YNNKEL (reference sequence). The V end was cut by 0 bases, the J end by 7 bases, with 12 bases between. The CDR3 bases are TGTGCCAGCAGCCAAGATCGAGGTCTAGGTGGCTACACCTTC. Translating gives CASSQDRGLGGYTF.

The chain uses TRBV18 and TRBJ2-1; TRBD2 might be the D (6 bases). Germline-derived CDR1 and CDR2 are KGHSH and LQKENI. V lost 6 bases, J lost 7 bases, and 10 bases lay in between. The CDR3 is made up of 12 amino acids. Here the CDR3 DNA reads TGTGCCAGCTCGCCCGGGACTAATGAGCAGTTCTTC. Translation: CASSPGTNEQFF.

The J gene is TRBJ1-1, the V gene TRBV6-5; 10 bases match TRBD1. This CDR3 spans 14 amino acids. Germline V gene data show CDR1 as MNHEY and CDR2 as SVGAGI. V lost 8 bases and J lost 7; bases outside the gene matches: 10. CDR3 nucleotide sequence: TGTGCCAGCCGACAGGGGGCGGTTGCTGATGAAGCTTTCTTT. It yields the protein CASRQGAVADEAFF.

The chain is built from TRBV28 and TRBJ1-2; D possibly corresponds to TRBD1 (5 bases). V dropped 6 bases and J dropped 4 bases, with 18 bases sitting between them. The V gene's germline CDR1 is MDHEN and CDR2 SYDVKM. The CDR3 sequence is 15 residues long. CDR3 sequence reads: CASSPLRGVGYGYTF. The CDR3 DNA sequence: TGTGCCAGCAGCCCCCTACGGGGGGTTGGCTATGGCTACACCTTC.

The chain links TRBV7-6 to TRBJ2-7, with TRBD1 matching over 7 bases. Germline V gene lookup returns CDR1 SGHVS and CDR2 FNYEAQ. This CDR3 is 15 amino acids long. Trimming at V came to 1 base and at J to 6 bases, leaving 9 bases not matched to a gene. CDR3 sequence reads: CASSLGARGSGEQYF. The CDR3 DNA is TGTGCCAGCAGCTTAGGGGCCAGGGGGTCTGGCGAGCAGTACTTC. Full variable domain (outside the CDR3, taken from reference TRBV7-6 and TRBJ2-7): GAGVSQSPRYKVTKRGQDVALRCDPISGHVSLYWYRQALGQGPEFLTYFNYEAQQDKSGLPNDRFSAERPEGSISTLTIQRTEQRDSAMYRCASSLGARGSGEQYFGPGTRLTVT.

The chain couples TRBV5-1 to TRBJ2-5; TRBD1 might be the D (5 bases). The CDR3 length is 13 residues. Between the trimmed V and J ends, which lost 4 bases and 4 bases, there was a span of 11 bases. Per germline, CDR1 SGHRS and CDR2 YFSETQ. The CDR3: CASSAPGIETQYF. CDR3 sequence (DNA): TGCGCCAGCAGCGCCCCAGGGATAGAGACCCAGTACTTC.